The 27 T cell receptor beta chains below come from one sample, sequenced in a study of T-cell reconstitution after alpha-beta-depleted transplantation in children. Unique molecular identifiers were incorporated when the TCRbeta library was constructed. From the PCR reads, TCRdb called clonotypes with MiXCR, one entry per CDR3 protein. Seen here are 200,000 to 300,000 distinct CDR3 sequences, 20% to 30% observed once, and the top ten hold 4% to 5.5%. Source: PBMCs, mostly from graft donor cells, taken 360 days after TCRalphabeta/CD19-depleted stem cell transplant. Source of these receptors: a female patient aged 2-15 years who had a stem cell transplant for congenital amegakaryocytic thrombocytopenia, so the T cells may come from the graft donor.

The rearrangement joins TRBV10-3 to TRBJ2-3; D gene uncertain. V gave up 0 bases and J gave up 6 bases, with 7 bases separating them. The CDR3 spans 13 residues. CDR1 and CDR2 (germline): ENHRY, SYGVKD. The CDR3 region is CAISESTPDTQYF. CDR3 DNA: TGTGCCATCAGTGAGTCGACTCCGGATACGCAGTATTTT.

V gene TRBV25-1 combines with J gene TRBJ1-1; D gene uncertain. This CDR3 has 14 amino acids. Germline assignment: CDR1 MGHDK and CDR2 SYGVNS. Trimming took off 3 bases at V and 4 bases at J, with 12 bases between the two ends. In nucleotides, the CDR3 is TGTGCCAGCAGTGATCCGCGGGCGGGCACTGAAGCTTTCTTT. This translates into CASSDPRAGTEAFF.

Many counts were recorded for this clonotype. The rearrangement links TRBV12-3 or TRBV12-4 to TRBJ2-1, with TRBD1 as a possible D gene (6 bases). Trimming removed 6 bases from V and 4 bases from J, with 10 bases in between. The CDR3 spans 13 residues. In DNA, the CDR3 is TGTGCCAGCAGGGACAGACGATACAATGAGCAGTTCTTC. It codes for CASRDRRYNEQFF.

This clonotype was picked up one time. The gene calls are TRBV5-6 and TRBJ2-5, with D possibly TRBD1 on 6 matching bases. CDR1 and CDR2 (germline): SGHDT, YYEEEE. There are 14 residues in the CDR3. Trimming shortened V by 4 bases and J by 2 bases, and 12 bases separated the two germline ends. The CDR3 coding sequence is TGTGCCAGCAGCACGGGACATCGGCAAGAGACCCAGTACTTC. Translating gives CASSTGHRQETQYF.

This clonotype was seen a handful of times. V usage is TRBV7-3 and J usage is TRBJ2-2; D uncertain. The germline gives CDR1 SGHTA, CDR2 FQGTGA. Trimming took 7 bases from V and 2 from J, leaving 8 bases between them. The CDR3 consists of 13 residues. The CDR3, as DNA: TGTGCCAGCACCCTTCCCAACACCGGGGAGCTGTTTTTT. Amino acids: CASTLPNTGELFF. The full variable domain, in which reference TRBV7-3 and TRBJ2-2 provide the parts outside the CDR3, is GAGVSQTPSNKVTEKGKYVELRCDPISGHTALYWYRQSLGQGPEFLIYFQGTGAADDSGLPNDRFFAVRPEGSVSTLKIQRTERGDSAVYLCASTLPNTGELFFGEGSRLTVL.

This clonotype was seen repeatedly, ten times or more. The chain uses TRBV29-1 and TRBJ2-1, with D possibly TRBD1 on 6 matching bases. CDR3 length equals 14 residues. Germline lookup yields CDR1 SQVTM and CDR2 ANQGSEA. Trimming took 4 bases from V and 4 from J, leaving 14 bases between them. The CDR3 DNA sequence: TGCAGCGTTGTTATCCGACAGGTTTACAATGAGCAGTTCTTC. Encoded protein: CSVVIRQVYNEQFF.

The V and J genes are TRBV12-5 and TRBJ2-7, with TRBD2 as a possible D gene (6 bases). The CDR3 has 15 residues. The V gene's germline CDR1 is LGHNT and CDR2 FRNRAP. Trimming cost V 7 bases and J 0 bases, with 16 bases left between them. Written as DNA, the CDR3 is TGTGCTAGTGTAAGGGGTAGCGGATTCTCCTACGAGCAGTACTTC. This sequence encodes CASVRGSGFSYEQYF.

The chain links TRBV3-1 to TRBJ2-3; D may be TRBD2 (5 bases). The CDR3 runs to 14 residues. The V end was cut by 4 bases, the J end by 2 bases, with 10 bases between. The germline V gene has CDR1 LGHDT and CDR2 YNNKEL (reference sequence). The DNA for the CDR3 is TGTGCCAGCAGCCCCGGACTGTACACAGATACGCAGTATTTT. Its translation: CASSPGLYTDTQYF.

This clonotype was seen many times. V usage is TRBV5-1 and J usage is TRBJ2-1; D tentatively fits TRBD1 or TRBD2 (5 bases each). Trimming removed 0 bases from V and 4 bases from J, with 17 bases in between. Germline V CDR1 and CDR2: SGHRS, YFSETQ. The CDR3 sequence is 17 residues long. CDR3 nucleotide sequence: TGCGCCAGCAGCTTGGAGGCGGCGACCGGGACGTACAATGAGCAGTTCTTC. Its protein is CASSLEAATGTYNEQFF.

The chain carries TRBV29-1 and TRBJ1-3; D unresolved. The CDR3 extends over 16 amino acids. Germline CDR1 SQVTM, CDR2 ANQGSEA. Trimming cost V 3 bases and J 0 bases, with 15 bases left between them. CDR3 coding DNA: TGCAGCGTTGAGGCACAGATAACCTTCTCTGGAAACACCATATATTTT. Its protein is CSVEAQITFSGNTIYF.

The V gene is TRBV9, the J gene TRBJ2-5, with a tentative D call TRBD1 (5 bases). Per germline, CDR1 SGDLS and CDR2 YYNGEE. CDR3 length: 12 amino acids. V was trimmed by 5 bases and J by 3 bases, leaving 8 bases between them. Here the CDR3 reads CASSGAEETQYF. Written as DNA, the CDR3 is TGTGCCAGCAGTGGGGCCGAAGAGACCCAGTACTTC.

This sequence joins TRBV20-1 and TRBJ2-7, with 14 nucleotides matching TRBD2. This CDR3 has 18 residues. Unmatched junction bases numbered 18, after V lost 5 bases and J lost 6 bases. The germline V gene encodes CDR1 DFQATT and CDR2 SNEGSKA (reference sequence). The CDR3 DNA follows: TGCAGTGCTGCCGATCGACTAGCGGGAGGGGGGTCGGGTAGCGAGCAGTACTTC. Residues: CSAADRLAGGGSGSEQYF.

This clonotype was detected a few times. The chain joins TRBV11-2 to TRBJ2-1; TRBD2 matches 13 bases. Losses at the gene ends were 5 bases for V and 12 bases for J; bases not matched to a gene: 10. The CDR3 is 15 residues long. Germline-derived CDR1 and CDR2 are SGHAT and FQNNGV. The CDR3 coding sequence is TGTGCCAGCAGCCTGACTAGCGGGGGGTCCCTGGTGCAGTTCTTC. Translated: CASSLTSGGSLVQFF.

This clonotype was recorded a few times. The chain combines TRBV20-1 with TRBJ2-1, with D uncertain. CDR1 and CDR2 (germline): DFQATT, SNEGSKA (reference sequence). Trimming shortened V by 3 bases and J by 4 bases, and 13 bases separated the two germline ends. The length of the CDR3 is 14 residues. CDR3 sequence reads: CSASLPQTYNEQFF. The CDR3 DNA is TGCAGTGCTAGCCTCCCCCAAACTTACAATGAGCAGTTCTTC.

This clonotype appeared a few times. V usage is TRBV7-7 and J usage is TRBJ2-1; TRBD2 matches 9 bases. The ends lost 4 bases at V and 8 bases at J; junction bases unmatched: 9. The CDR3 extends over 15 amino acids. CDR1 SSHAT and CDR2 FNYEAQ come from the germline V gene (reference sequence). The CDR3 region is CASSSGLAGVDEQFF. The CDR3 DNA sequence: TGTGCCAGCAGCTCGGGACTAGCTGGGGTCGATGAGCAGTTCTTC. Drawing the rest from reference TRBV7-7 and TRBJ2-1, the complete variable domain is GAGVSQSPRYKVTKRGQDVTLRCDPISSHATLYWYQQALGQGPEFLTYFNYEAQPDKSGLPSDRFSAERPEGSISTLTIQRTEQRDSAMYRCASSSGLAGVDEQFFGPGTRLTVL.

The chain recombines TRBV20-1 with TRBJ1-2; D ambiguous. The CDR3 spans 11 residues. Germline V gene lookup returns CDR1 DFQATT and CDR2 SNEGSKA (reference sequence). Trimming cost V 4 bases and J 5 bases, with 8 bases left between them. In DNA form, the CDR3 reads TGCAGTGCTATCTTGCCTTATGGCTACACCTTC. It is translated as CSAILPYGYTF.

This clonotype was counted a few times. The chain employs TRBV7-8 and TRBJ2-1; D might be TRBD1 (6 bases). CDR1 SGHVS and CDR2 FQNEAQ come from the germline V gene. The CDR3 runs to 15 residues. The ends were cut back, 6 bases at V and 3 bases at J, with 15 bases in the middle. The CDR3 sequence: CASRHRTVHYNEQFF. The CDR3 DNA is TGTGCCAGCAGGCACCGGACAGTACACTACAATGAGCAGTTCTTC. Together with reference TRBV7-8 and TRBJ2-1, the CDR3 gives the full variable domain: GAGVSQSPRYKVAKRGQDVALRCDPISGHVSLFWYQQALGQGPEFLTYFQNEAQLDKSGLPSDRFFAERPEGSVSTLKIQRTQQEDSAVYLCASRHRTVHYNEQFFGPGTRLTVL.

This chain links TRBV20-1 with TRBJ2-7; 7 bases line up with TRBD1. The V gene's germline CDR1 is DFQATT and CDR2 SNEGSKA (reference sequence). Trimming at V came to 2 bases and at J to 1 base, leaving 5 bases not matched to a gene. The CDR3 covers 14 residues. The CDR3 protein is CSARPGTVSYEQYF. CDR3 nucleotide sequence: TGCAGTGCTAGACCTGGGACAGTTTCCTACGAGCAGTACTTC.

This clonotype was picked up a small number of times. In nucleotides, the CDR3 is TGTGCCAGCTCAACTCAGACGGAAAGCACAGATACGCAGTATTTT. It is translated as CASSTQTESTDTQYF. The V gene is TRBV18, the J gene TRBJ2-3; D gene unclear. V was clipped by 5 bases and J by 0 bases, with 12 bases between them. The CDR3 loop spans 15 amino acids. In germline, CDR1 is KGHSH, CDR2 LQKENI.

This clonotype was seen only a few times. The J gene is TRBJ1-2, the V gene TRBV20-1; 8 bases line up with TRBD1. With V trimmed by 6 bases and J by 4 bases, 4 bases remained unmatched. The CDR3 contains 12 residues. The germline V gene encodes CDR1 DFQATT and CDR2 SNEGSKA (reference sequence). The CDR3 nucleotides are TGCAGTGCACCGACAGGGGCCTATGGCTACACCTTC. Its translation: CSAPTGAYGYTF.

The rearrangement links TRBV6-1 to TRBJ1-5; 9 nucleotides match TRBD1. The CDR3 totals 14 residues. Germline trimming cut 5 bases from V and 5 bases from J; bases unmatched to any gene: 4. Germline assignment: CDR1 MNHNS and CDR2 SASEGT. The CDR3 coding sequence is TGTGCCAGCAGTACCCGGACAGGGGATCAGCCCCAGCATTTT. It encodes CASSTRTGDQPQHF.

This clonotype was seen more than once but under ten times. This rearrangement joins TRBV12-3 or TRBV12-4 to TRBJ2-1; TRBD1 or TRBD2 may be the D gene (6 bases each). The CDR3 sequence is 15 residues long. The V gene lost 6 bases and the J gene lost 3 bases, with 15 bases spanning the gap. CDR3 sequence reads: CASSFGGYGYNEQFF. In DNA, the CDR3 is TGTGCCAGCAGCTTCGGGGGCTACGGCTACAATGAGCAGTTCTTC.

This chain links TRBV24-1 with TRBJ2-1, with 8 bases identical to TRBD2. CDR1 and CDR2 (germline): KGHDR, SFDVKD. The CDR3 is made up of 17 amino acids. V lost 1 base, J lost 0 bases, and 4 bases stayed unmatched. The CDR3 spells CATSDLGGGLSYNEQFF. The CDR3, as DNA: TGTGCCACCAGTGATTTAGGCGGGGGGCTCTCCTACAATGAGCAGTTCTTC.

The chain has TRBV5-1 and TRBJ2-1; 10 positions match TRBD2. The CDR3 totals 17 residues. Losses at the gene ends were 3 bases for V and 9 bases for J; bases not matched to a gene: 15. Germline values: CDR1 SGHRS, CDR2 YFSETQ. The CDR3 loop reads CASSSAAGGIFITEQFF. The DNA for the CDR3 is TGCGCCAGCAGCTCTGCAGCGGGGGGGATTTTTATTACTGAGCAGTTCTTC. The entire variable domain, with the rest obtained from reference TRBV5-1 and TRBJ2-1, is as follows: KAGVTQTPRYLIKTRGQQVTLSCSPISGHRSVSWYQQTPGQGLQFLFEYFSETQRNKGNFPGRFSGRQFSNSRSEMNVSTLELGDSALYLCASSSAAGGIFITEQFFGPGTRLTVL.

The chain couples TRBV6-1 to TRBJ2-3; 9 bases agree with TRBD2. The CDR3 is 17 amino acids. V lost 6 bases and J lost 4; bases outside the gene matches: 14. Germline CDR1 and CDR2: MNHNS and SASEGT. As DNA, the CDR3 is TGTGCCAGCAGGGGCCCCCAGGGACTAGCTCGCTCAGATACGCAGTATTTT. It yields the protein CASRGPQGLARSDTQYF.

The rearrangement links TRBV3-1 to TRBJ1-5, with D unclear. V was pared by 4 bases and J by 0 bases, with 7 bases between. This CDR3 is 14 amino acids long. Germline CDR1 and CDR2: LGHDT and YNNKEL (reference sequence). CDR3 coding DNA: TGTGCCAGCAGCCTGACGGCTAGCAATCAGCCCCAGCATTTT. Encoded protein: CASSLTASNQPQHF. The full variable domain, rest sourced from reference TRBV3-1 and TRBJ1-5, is DTAVSQTPKYLVTQMGNDKSIKCEQNLGHDTMYWYKQDSKKFLKIMFSYNNKELIINETVPNRFSPKSPDKAHLNLHINSLELGDSAVYFCASSLTASNQPQHFGDGTRLSIL.

The CDR3 here is CASSQRRAYEQYF. CDR3 DNA sequence: TGCGCCAGCAGCCAGCGCAGGGCCTACGAGCAGTACTTC. The chain recombines TRBV4-1 with TRBJ2-7, with TRBD1 as a possible D gene (5 bases). Trimming pared 3 bases from V and 2 bases from J, leaving 8 bases between. The CDR3 is made up of 13 amino acids. In germline, CDR1 is MGHRA, CDR2 YSYEKL.